The clone carrying this T cell receptor (beta chain) was counted at least ten times. Amplification of TCR beta CDR3 regions used RNA as the template. HTBI primers drove first-round RT-PCR of the TCR CDR3. TCRdb recomputed calls from the multiplex PCR reads with MiXCR, one row per CDR3 protein. Among around 350,000 distinct CDR3 sequences, approximately 25% were seen once, and the ten largest hold over 70%. These data originate in a study of T cells in Graves' hyperthyroidism and ophthalmopathy. The CDR3 is 12 residues long. CDR1 and CDR2 from the germline V gene are GTSNPN and SVGIG (reference sequence). V was trimmed by 3 bases and J by 8 bases, leaving 13 bases between them.

Sequencing used blood. The sequence was obtained from a man aged 50 to 60 with Graves' hyperthyroidism. The genes are TRBV30 and TRBJ1-2; a possible D gene is TRBD1 (5 bases). This CDR3 is CAWRTVMGGYTF. As DNA, the CDR3 is TGTGCCTGGAGGACAGTCATGGGAGGCTACACCTTC.